This TCR beta chain appears in the sequencing data of a study of long-term antiretroviral therapy in people with HIV. With survey level as its setting, the immunoSEQ assay was v3.0. Profiling relied on immunoSEQ multiplex PCR, and the TCRdb table lists in-frame clones only, not all of them. The sample lists almost 30,000 clones, 93% seen once, with approximately 6.8% in the top ten. Every participant with HIV received treatment in the United States. Germline CDR1 and CDR2: GTSNPN and SVGIG (reference sequence). The length of the CDR3 is 14 residues. V lost 5 bases, J lost 3 bases, and 16 bases lay in between.

This sequence was found in a woman aged 40 to 50 with HIV. The material was unsorted PBMCs, obtained roughly 6.5 years after starting antiretroviral therapy. V usage is TRBV30 and J usage is TRBJ1-2; D may be TRBD1 (6 bases). The CDR3, as DNA: TGTGCCTGGCACAAACAGGGTATCGACTATGGCTACACCTTC. Its protein product is CAWHKQGIDYGYTF.